This is a list of T cell receptor beta chains from one sample in a study of PD-1 blockade in classical Hodgkin lymphoma. The protocol was immunoSEQ multiplex PCR, while the TCRdb copy is restricted to in-frame clones and leaves out a portion. The sample contains tens of thousands of clones, roughly 80% of which appear only once. The material was peripheral blood mononuclear cells (PBMCs), obtained before the fourth cycle of nivolumab. The receptors stem from a human donor with classical Hodgkin lymphoma. CDR3s include the opening cysteine and the closing phenylalanine or tryptophan. Each record gives: CDR3 DNA, CDR3 protein, clone size, V gene, J gene, D gene. A D gene is named only where the DNA matches it firmly. The size of a clone is reported for some rows only, either as once, few or many, or as a class for expanded clones.

CDR3 DNA: TGTGCCAGCAGCGCGACTAGGGACATATCACTGAACACTGAAGCTTTCTTT; CDR3 protein: CASSATRDISLNTEAFF; clone size: NA; V gene: TRBV9; J gene: TRBJ1-1; D gene: NA
CDR3 DNA: TGTGCCAGCAGCCGGAACCGGGACAGGGACGAGCAGTACTTC; CDR3 protein: CASSRNRDRDEQYF; clone size: once; V gene: TRBV7-6; J gene: TRBJ2-7; D gene: TRBD1
CDR3 DNA: TGTGCCAGCAGTCCCTCGGGACAGTCCACAGATACGCAGTATTTT; CDR3 protein: CASSPSGQSTDTQYF; clone size: NA; V gene: TRBV6-6; J gene: TRBJ2-3; D gene: TRBD1
CDR3 DNA: TGTGCCTTACAGGGAGGGGTTAGCACAGATACGCAGTATTTT; CDR3 protein: CALQGGVSTDTQYF; clone size: NA; V gene: TRBV2; J gene: TRBJ2-3; D gene: NA
CDR3 DNA: TGCAGCGCCCAGGAAAGGGTACACAATGAGCAGTTCTTC; CDR3 protein: CSAQERVHNEQFF; clone size: NA; V gene: TRBV29-1; J gene: TRBJ2-1; D gene: NA
CDR3 DNA: TGTGCCAGCAGCCAAGAGACTAGCAGGTGGCGTGGCTACACCTTC; CDR3 protein: CASSQETSRWRGYTF; clone size: NA; V gene: TRBV4-2; J gene: TRBJ1-2; D gene: NA
CDR3 DNA: TGTGCCAGCAGCTTAGAACGAAACACCATATATTTT; CDR3 protein: CASSLERNTIYF; clone size: NA; V gene: TRBV7-2; J gene: TRBJ1-3; D gene: NA
CDR3 DNA: TGTGCCAGCAGCTTAAGGGTGGGTGGCTACACCTTC; CDR3 protein: CASSLRVGGYTF; clone size: NA; V gene: TRBV7-2; J gene: TRBJ1-2; D gene: NA
CDR3 DNA: TGTGCCAGCAGCAGCCCTTCTGGGGGGGCAAACACCGGGGAGCTGTTTTTT; CDR3 protein: CASSSPSGGANTGELFF; clone size: NA; V gene: TRBV9; J gene: TRBJ2-2; D gene: NA
CDR3 DNA: TGTGCCAGCGGGGGCGATTCAATGAACACTGAAGCTTTCTTT; CDR3 protein: CASGGDSMNTEAFF; clone size: NA; V gene: TRBV9; J gene: TRBJ1-1; D gene: NA
CDR3 DNA: TGTGCCACCTCACTGGGTCAGGGGGGTAATGAGCAGTTCTTC; CDR3 protein: CATSLGQGGNEQFF; clone size: NA; V gene: TRBV19; J gene: TRBJ2-1; D gene: NA
CDR3 DNA: TGTGCCAGTAGTACGCCGGGGGCAGGTACCTACGAGCAGTACTTC; CDR3 protein: CASSTPGAGTYEQYF; clone size: NA; V gene: TRBV19; J gene: TRBJ2-7; D gene: NA